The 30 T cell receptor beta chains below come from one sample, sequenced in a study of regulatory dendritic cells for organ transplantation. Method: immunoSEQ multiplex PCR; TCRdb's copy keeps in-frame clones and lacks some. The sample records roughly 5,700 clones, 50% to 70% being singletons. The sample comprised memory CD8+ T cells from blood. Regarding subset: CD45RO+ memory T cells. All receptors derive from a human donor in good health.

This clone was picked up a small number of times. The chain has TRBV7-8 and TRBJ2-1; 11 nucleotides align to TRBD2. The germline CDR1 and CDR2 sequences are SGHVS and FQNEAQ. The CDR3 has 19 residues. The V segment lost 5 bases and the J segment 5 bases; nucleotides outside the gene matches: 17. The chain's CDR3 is CASSGTTSGDRLPNNEQFF. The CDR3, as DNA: TGTGCCAGCAGCGGAACGACTAGCGGGGACCGTTTACCCAACAATGAGCAGTTCTTC.

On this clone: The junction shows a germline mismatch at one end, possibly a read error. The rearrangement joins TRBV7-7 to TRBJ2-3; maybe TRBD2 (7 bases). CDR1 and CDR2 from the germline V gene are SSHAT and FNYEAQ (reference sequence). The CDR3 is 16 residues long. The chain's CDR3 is CASSSGGPLDTDTQYF. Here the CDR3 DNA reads TGTGCTAGCAGCTCCGGGGGGCCTCTTGACACAGATACGCAGTATTTT.

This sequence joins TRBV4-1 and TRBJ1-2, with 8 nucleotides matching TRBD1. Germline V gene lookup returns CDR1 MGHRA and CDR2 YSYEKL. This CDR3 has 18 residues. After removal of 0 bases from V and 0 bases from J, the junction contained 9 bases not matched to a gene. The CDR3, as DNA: TGCGCCAGCAGCCAAGAGGGGACAGGCCTCTTTTCTAACTATGGCTACACCTTC. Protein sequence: CASSQEGTGLFSNYGYTF.

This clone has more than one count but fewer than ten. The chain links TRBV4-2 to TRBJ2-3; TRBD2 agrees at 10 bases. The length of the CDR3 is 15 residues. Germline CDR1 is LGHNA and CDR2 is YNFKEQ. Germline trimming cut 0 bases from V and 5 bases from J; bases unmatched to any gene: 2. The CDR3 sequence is CASSQDERGGDTQYF. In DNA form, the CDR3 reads TGTGCCAGCAGCCAAGATGAGCGGGGGGGAGATACGCAGTATTTT.

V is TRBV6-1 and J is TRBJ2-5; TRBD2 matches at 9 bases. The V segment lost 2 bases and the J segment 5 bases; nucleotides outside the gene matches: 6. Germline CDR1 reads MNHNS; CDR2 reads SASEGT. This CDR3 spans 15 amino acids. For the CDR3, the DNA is TGTGCCAGCAGTGAATTGGCGGGGGGGCCGGAGACCCAGTACTTC. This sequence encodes CASSELAGGPETQYF.

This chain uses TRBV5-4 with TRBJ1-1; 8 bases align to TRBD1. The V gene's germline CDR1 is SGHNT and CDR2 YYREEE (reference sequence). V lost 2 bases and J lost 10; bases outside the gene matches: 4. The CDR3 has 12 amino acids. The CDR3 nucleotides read TGTGCCAGCAGCTTAGGCACAGGGGGAGCTTTCTTT. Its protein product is CASSLGTGGAFF.

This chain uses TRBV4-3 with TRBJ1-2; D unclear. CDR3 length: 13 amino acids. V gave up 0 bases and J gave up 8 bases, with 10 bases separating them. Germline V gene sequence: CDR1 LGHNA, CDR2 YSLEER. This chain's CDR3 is CASSQDRGYGYTF. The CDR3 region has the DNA TGCGCCAGCAGCCAAGATCGGGGTTACGGCTACACCTTC.

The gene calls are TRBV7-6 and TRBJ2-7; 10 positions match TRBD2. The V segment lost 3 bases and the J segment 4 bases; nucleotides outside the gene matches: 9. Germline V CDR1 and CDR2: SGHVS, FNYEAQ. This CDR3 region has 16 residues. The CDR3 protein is CASSLGPSGGTYEQYF. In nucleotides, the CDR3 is TGTGCCAGCAGCTTGGGGCCTAGCGGGGGTACATACGAGCAGTACTTC.

The DNA for the CDR3 is TGCAGCGTTGAATCTATCCGGGAGGGGTCAAATGAGCAGTTCTTC. Its translation is CSVESIREGSNEQFF. The V and J genes are TRBV29-1 and TRBJ2-1; 8 positions match TRBD2. The CDR3 spans 15 residues. Trimming removed 2 bases from V and 7 bases from J; junction bases left unmatched: 10. Germline loops: CDR1 SQVTM, CDR2 ANQGSEA.

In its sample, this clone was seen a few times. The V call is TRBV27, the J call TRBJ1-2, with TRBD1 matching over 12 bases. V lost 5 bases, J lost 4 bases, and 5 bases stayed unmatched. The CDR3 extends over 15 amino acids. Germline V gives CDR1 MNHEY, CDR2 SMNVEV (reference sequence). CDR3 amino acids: CASSPGTGGTYGYTF. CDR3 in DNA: TGTGCCAGCAGTCCCGGGACAGGGGGCACCTATGGCTACACCTTC.

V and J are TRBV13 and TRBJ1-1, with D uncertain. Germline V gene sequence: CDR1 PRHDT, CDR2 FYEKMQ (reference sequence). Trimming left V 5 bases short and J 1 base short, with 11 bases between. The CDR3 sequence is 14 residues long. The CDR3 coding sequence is TGTGCCAGCAGCCGCAATGGCAAGAACACTGAAGCTTTCTTT. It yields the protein CASSRNGKNTEAFF.

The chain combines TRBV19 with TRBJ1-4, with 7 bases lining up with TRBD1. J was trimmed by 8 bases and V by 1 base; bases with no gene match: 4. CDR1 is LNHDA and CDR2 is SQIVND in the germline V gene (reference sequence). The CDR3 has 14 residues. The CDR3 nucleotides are TGTGCCAGTAGTATAGCGGACAGGAACGAAAAACTGTTTTTT. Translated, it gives CASSIADRNEKLFF.

DNA of the CDR3: TGTGCCAGCAGCGTGGCCGGGACTTACTACGAGCAGTACTTC. This codes for CASSVAGTYYEQYF. The V gene is TRBV5-4, the J gene TRBJ2-7, with D tentatively TRBD2 (6 bases). Germline CDR1 SGHNT, CDR2 YYREEE (reference sequence). Trimming took off 4 bases at V and 3 bases at J, with 14 bases between the two ends. This CDR3 is 14 amino acids long.

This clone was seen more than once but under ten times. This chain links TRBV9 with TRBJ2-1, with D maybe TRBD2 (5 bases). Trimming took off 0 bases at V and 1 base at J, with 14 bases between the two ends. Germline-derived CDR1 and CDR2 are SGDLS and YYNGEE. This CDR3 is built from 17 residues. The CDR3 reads CASSVATRRGSYNEQFF. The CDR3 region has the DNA TGTGCCAGCAGCGTAGCTACTCGCCGGGGATCCTACAATGAGCAGTTCTTC.

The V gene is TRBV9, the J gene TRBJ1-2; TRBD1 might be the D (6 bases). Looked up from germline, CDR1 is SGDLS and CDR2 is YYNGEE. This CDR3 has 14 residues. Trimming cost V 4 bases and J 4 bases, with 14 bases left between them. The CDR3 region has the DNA TGTGCCAGCAGCCCCAAGGACAGCCTCTATGGCTACACCTTC. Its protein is CASSPKDSLYGYTF.

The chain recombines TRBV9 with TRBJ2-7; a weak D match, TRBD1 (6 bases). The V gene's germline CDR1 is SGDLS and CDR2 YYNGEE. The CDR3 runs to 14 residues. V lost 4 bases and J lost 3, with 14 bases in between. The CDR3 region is CASSSGTNRYEQYF. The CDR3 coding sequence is TGTGCCAGCAGCTCCGGGACAAACCGCTACGAGCAGTACTTC.

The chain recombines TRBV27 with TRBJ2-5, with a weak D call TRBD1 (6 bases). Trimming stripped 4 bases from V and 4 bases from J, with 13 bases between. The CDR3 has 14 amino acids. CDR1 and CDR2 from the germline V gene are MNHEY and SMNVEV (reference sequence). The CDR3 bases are TGTGCCAGCAGTTCCCGGGACATGATAGAGACCCAGTACTTC. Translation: CASSSRDMIETQYF.

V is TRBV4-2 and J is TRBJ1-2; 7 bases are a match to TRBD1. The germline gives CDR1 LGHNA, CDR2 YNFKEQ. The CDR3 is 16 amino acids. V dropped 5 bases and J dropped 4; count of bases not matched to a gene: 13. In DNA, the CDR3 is TGTGCCAGCAGCAGGGACAGACAGACCCTCCCCTATGGCTACACCTTC. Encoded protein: CASSRDRQTLPYGYTF.

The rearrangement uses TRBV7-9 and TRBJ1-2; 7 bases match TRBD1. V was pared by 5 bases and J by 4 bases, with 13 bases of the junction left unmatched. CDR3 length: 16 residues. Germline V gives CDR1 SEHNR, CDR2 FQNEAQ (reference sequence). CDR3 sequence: CASSRDRQTLPYGYTF. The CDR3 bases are TGTGCCAGCAGCAGGGACAGACAGACCCTCCCCTATGGCTACACCTTC. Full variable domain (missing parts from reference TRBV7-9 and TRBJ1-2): DTGVSQNPRHKITKRGQNVTFRCDPISEHNRLYWYRQTLGQGPEFLTYFQNEAQLEKSRLLSDRFSAERPKGSFSTLEIQRTEQGDSAMYLCASSRDRQTLPYGYTFGSGTRLTVV.

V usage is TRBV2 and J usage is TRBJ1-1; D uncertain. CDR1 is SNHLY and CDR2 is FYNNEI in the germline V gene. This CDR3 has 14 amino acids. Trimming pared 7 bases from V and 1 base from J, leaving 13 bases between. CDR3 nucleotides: TGTGCCAGCAAGGAGGCCCATAGGAACACTGAAGCTTTCTTT. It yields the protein CASKEAHRNTEAFF.

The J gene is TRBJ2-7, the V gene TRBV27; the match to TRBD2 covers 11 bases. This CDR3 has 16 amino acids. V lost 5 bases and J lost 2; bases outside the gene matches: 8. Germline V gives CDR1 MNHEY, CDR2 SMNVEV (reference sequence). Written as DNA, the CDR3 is TGTGCCAGCAGTCCGGATCTAGCGGGGGGAGCCTACGAGCAGTACTTC. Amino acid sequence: CASSPDLAGGAYEQYF.

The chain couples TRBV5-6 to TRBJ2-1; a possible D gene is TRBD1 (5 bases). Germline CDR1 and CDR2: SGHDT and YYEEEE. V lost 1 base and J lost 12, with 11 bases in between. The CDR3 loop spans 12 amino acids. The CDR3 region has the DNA TGTGCCAGCAGCTTGTCGCGTCAGGGGCAGTTCTTC. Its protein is CASSLSRQGQFF.

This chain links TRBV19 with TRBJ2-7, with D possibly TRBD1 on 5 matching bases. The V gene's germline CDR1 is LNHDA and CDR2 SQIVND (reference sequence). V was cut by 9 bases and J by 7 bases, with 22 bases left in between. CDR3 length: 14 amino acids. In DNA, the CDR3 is TGTGCCAGCTCAGGAAACTCGGGTCCAGGGGAGCAGTACTTC. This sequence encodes CASSGNSGPGEQYF.

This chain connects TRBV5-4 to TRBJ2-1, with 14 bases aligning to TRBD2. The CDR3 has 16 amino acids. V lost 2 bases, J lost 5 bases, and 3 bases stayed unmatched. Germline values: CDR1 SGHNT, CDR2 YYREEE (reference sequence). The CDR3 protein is CASSFGLAGGNNEQFF. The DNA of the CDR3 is TGTGCCAGCAGCTTTGGACTAGCGGGGGGAAACAATGAGCAGTTCTTC.

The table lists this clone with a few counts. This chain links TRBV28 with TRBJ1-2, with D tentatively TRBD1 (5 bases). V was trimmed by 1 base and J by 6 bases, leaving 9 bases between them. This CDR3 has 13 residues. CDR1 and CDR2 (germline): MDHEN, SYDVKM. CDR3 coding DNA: TGTGCCAGCAGTTTATACAGGAGAGATGGCTACACCTTC. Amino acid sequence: CASSLYRRDGYTF.

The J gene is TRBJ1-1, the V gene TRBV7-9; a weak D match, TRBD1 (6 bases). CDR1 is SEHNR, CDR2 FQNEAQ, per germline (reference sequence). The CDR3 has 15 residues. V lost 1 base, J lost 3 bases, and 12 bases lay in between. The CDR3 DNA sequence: TGTGCCAGCAGCTTAGACGGCAGGGGCGACACTGAAGCTTTCTTT. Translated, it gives CASSLDGRGDTEAFF. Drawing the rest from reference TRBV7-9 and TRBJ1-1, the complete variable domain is DTGVSQNPRHKITKRGQNVTFRCDPISEHNRLYWYRQTLGQGPEFLTYFQNEAQLEKSRLLSDRFSAERPKGSFSTLEIQRTEQGDSAMYLCASSLDGRGDTEAFFGQGTRLTVV.

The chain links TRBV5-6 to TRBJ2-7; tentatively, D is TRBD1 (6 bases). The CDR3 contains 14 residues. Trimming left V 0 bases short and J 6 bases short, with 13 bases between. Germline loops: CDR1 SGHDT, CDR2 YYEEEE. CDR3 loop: CASSLGQGKAEQYF. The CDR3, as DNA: TGTGCCAGCAGCTTGGGGCAGGGGAAGGCCGAGCAGTACTTC.

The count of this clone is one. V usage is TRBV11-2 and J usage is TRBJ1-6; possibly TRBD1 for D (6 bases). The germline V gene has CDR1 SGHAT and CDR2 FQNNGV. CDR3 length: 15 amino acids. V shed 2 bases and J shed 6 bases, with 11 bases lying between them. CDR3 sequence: CASSLQGNFNSPLHF. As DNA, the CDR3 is TGTGCCAGCAGCTTACAGGGGAACTTTAATTCACCCCTCCACTTT.

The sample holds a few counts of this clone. In DNA form, the CDR3 reads TGTGCCAGCAGCTTAGGAGCAGGGGGCGCTTCCTATGGCTACACCTTC. The encoded protein is CASSLGAGGASYGYTF. J is TRBJ1-2 and V is TRBV7-9, with 8 bases lining up with TRBD1. The CDR3 totals 16 residues. Germline values: CDR1 SEHNR, CDR2 FQNEAQ (reference sequence). The V gene end was trimmed by 1 base and the J gene end by 4 bases; junction bases not matched to a gene: 8. Supplemented by reference TRBV7-9 and TRBJ1-2, the full variable domain reads DTGVSQNPRHKITKRGQNVTFRCDPISEHNRLYWYRQTLGQGPEFLTYFQNEAQLEKSRLLSDRFSAERPKGSFSTLEIQRTEQGDSAMYLCASSLGAGGASYGYTFGSGTRLTVV.

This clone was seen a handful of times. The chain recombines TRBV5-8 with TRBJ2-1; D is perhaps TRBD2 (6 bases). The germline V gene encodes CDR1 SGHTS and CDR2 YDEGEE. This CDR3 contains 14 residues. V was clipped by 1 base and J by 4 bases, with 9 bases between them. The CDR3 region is CASSLTGGYNEQFF. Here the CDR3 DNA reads TGTGCCAGCAGCTTGACAGGAGGGTACAATGAGCAGTTCTTC.